This TCR beta chain was documented in a study of cytomegalovirus exposure and HLA in healthy donors. Study findings and constraints: A later analysis showed TCR association rates differing by HLA locus, peaking at DRB1 and lowest at HLA-C. A list of 164 TCR beta chains associated with cytomegalovirus was given.

Nominally healthy donors were sampled, though unrecorded immune exposures were likely. PCR involved 60 Vbeta and 13 Jbeta primers. Sequencing was performed with immunoSEQ multiplex PCR; in TCRdb, only in-frame clones are kept and a portion is missing. The data contain over 150,000 clones, about 80% of them singletons. V was pared by 4 bases and J by 4 bases, with 13 bases between. CDR1 is SGHNT and CDR2 is YENEEA in the germline V gene. The length of the CDR3 is 14 residues. This clone showed up just a few times. The antigen remains unidentified. The chain combines TRBV11-3 with TRBJ2-5, with a tentative D call TRBD1 (7 bases). The sequence derives from a man between 50 and 59 years old in good health and CMV-seropositive. Input material: PBMCs. CDR3 in amino acids: CASSSSGGRETQYF. The CDR3 nucleotides read TGTGCCAGCAGCTCATCAGGGGGGCGAGAGACCCAGTACTTC.